Included here is one T cell receptor (beta chain) sequence, with context. This record belongs to a study of cytomegalovirus exposure and HLA in healthy donors. At the level of the study: It was reported in a later analysis that the 120 or so validation repertoires used the same platform as the 666 first-cohort repertoires.

In germline, CDR1 is MDHEN, CDR2 SYDVKM. Germline trimming cut 10 bases from V and 2 bases from J; bases unmatched to any gene: 8. The CDR3 covers 13 residues. Generated by immunoSEQ multiplex PCR, the TCRdb table keeps only in-frame clones and is missing some. The data contain around 70,000 clones, 90% to 95% of them seen just once; the ten biggest clones take up less than 2%. The sample consisted of PBMCs. The TCR originated in a man aged 18 to 29 in good health and CMV-seropositive. The genes are TRBV28 and TRBJ2-7; 7 positions match TRBD2. CDR3 in amino acids: CATRGVDPYEQYF. The CDR3 bases are TGTGCCACCCGGGGGGTAGATCCCTACGAGCAGTACTTC.